Presented here are 25 T cell receptor beta chains from one specimen sequenced in a study of Graves' ophthalmopathy and Graves' hyperthyroidism (dated by TCRdb to 2016 to 2019). This sample was sequenced with an Illumina HiSeq 2000. For repertoire sequencing, TCR beta CDR3 regions were amplified from RNA transcripts. HTBI primers and the Qiagen OneStep RT-PCR kit were used in a first-round RT-PCR, which was followed by a second-round multiplex PCR, size selection and purification. TCRdb's own reprocessing of the public reads used fastp at Q25 and MiXCR and kept productive beta chains. Rows are unified per CDR3 protein, each entry keeping the most common DNA and genes. For this sample there are about 620,000 distinct CDR3 sequences; about 20% appear just once. The leading ten clones occupy approximately 7% of the sample. Sequencing was done on a sample of peripheral blood. The receptor set was obtained from a young woman with stable Graves' hyperthyroidism. Some clones in this sample may be carry-over from other donors' samples. Donor details come from another sample of the same person, matched by shared clones.

This clonotype has a count of ten or more. The junction shows a germline mismatch at one end, possibly a read error. Here the CDR3 reads CSVASNSNQSQHF. DNA for the CDR3: TGCAGCGTTGCTTCCAATAGCAATCAGTCCCAGCATTTT. This chain connects TRBV29-1 to TRBJ1-5; D is ambiguous. Germline assignment: CDR1 SQVTM and CDR2 ANQGSEA. The CDR3 is 13 amino acids.

This clonotype was found many times. This chain uses TRBV13 with TRBJ2-7; 8 bases line up with TRBD2. Germline lookup yields CDR1 PRHDT and CDR2 FYEKMQ (reference sequence). V lost 8 bases to trimming and J lost 2 bases; unmatched junction nucleotides: 5. The CDR3 runs 13 residues. The CDR3 reads CASREGPAYEQYF. CDR3 DNA: TGTGCCAGCCGGGAGGGGCCCGCCTACGAGCAGTACTTC.

This clonotype was seen many times. The chain has TRBV28 and TRBJ1-5, with D tentatively TRBD1 (5 bases). Germline CDR1 is MDHEN and CDR2 is SYDVKM. This CDR3 has 15 amino acids. V was pared by 5 bases and J by 4 bases, with 15 bases between. The CDR3 DNA reads as TGTGCCAGCAGTCCCCGGGGGTCTCCAAATCAGCCCCAGCATTTT. This sequence encodes CASSPRGSPNQPQHF.

This clonotype was counted ten times or more. In nucleotides, the CDR3 is TGCAGTGCTAGCAACAGGGTATACTCTGGAAACACCATATATTTT. It encodes CSASNRVYSGNTIYF. The chain has TRBV20-1 and TRBJ1-3; D might be TRBD1 (6 bases). From germline, CDR1 is DFQATT and CDR2 SNEGSKA (reference sequence). The V end was cut by 3 bases, the J end by 0 bases, with 12 bases between. CDR3 length equals 15 residues.

This clonotype was recorded once. The chain couples TRBV11-2 to TRBJ1-2; D not certain. Germline assignment: CDR1 SGHAT and CDR2 FQNNGV. This CDR3 is built from 14 residues. Trimming removed 7 bases at V and 7 bases at J, with 19 bases between. The DNA of the CDR3 is TGTGCCAGCACCCTGGGCAGTTCTATCTTTGGCTACACCTTC. This sequence encodes CASTLGSSIFGYTF.

The chain has TRBV18 and TRBJ2-7, with 10 bases aligning to TRBD1. The germline CDR1 and CDR2 sequences are KGHSH and LQKENI. V trimming: 3 bases; J trimming: 5 bases; junction bases outside the gene matches: 7. The CDR3 length is 15 residues. CDR3 nucleotide sequence: TGTGCCAGCTCACCGCCGGGACAGGGGACCCACGAGCAGTACTTC. It is translated as CASSPPGQGTHEQYF.

The CDR3, as DNA: TGTGCCAGCACCCGGACCCCCAACGTCGAGCAGTACTTC. It yields the protein CASTRTPNVEQYF. This chain links TRBV28 with TRBJ2-7; unclear D gene. Trimming stripped 7 bases from V and 6 bases from J, with 16 bases between. The length of the CDR3 is 13 residues. Germline CDR1 is MDHEN and CDR2 is SYDVKM.

This clonotype was detected only a few times. The chain combines TRBV12-3 or TRBV12-4 with TRBJ2-5; D gene uncertain. The CDR3 is 11 amino acids. V lost 2 bases and J 9 bases, leaving 7 bases between the germline ends. CDR3 sequence (DNA): TGTGCCAGCAGTTTAAGGGTGGCCCAGTACTTC. As protein: CASSLRVAQYF.

This clonotype was seen only a few times. The V call is TRBV7-9, the J call TRBJ1-5; D not certain. Trimming took off 4 bases at V and 6 bases at J, with 7 bases between the two ends. This CDR3 contains 12 residues. Germline V lookup: CDR1 SEHNR, CDR2 FQNEAQ (reference sequence). The CDR3 DNA reads as TGTGCCAGCAGCTCCCCCGGTCAGCCCCAGCATTTT. Residues: CASSSPGQPQHF.

The sample holds a few counts of this clonotype. This chain uses TRBV6-4 with TRBJ1-1; no reliable D call. CDR1 is MRHNA, CDR2 SNTAGT, per germline. Trimming pared 7 bases from V and 2 bases from J, leaving 11 bases between. The CDR3 length is 13 residues. The CDR3 spells CASTPGFNTEAFF. The CDR3 DNA is TGTGCCAGCACCCCAGGTTTCAACACTGAAGCTTTCTTT.

This clonotype has a count of ten or more. The chain couples TRBV12-3 or TRBV12-4 to TRBJ2-7; 8 bases align to TRBD1. The V segment lost 7 bases and the J segment 3 bases; nucleotides outside the gene matches: 11. The CDR3 extends over 15 amino acids. The CDR3 here is CASTMMDREGYEQYF. In nucleotides, the CDR3 is TGTGCCAGCACTATGATGGACAGGGAAGGCTACGAGCAGTACTTC.

This clonotype was counted ten times or more. V gene TRBV27 combines with J gene TRBJ1-3; TRBD1 is a possible D gene (5 bases). This CDR3 region has 15 residues. Germline CDR1 is MNHEY and CDR2 is SMNVEV (reference sequence). V was clipped by 2 bases and J by 0 bases, with 8 bases between them. CDR3 nucleotide sequence: TGTGCCAGCAGTTTAATTGGGGGCTCTGGAAACACCATATATTTT. This translates into CASSLIGGSGNTIYF.

This clonotype was recorded at least ten times. J is TRBJ2-7 and V is TRBV6-6; D may be TRBD1 (5 bases). Between the trimmed V and J ends, which lost 4 bases and 3 bases, there was a span of 10 bases. Germline CDR1 and CDR2: MNHNY and SVGAGI (reference sequence). The CDR3 is made up of 13 amino acids. The CDR3 bases are TGTGCCAGCAGTTCAGACAGAGACTACGAGCAGTACTTC. Protein: CASSSDRDYEQYF.

The chain carries TRBV6-1 and TRBJ1-5; the D gene is possibly TRBD1 (5 bases). The CDR3 totals 14 residues. Germline V gene sequence: CDR1 MNHNS, CDR2 SASEGT. V was clipped by 4 bases and J by 5 bases, with 12 bases between them. The CDR3 reads CASSVGDLDQPQHF. The CDR3 DNA sequence: TGTGCCAGCAGTGTAGGGGATCTTGATCAGCCCCAGCATTTT.

This clonotype showed up many times. The chain uses TRBV7-2 and TRBJ1-6; the D gene is possibly TRBD1 (6 bases). CDR3 length equals 16 residues. The germline gives CDR1 SGHTA, CDR2 FQGNSA. The V gene lost 6 bases and the J gene lost 10 bases, with 22 bases spanning the gap. The CDR3: CASSTPRAGELSPLHF. The DNA for the CDR3 is TGTGCCAGCAGTACCCCCCGCGCAGGGGAATTGTCACCCCTCCACTTT.

This chain connects TRBV28 to TRBJ1-2, with D unclear. Trimming removed 6 bases from V and 3 bases from J, with 8 bases in between. Per germline, CDR1 MDHEN and CDR2 SYDVKM. This CDR3 contains 12 residues. The CDR3 DNA reads TGTGCCAGCAGCACAGCAGACTATGGCTACACCTTC. Amino acids: CASSTADYGYTF.

This clonotype was found a few times. The V gene is TRBV11-2, the J gene TRBJ1-1; 10 bases match TRBD1. The ends lost 5 bases at V and 4 bases at J; junction bases unmatched: 10. Germline CDR1 is SGHAT and CDR2 is FQNNGV. The CDR3 spans 16 residues. CDR3 nucleotides: TGTGCCAGCAGCCGGCTTGACAGGGGGCTGACCACTGAAGCTTTCTTT. This gives the protein CASSRLDRGLTTEAFF.

The sample holds a few counts of this clonotype. The germline gene is not matched at one end of the junction; a read error may be the cause. The chain links TRBV5-6 to TRBJ2-4; D is undetermined. The germline V gene has CDR1 SGHDT and CDR2 YYEEEE. The CDR3 is 14 amino acids. Here the CDR3 reads CASSAPILGNIKYF. The DNA of the CDR3 is TGTGCCAGCAGCGCCCCTATTTTGGGGAACATTAAGTACTTC.

This clonotype has ten or more counts. V gene TRBV5-1 combines with J gene TRBJ1-6; 7 bases match TRBD1. Unmatched junction bases numbered 4, after V lost 0 bases and J lost 7 bases. Germline-derived CDR1 and CDR2 are SGHRS and YFSETQ. The CDR3 contains 15 residues. Here the CDR3 DNA reads TGCGCCAGCAGCTTGGAAGGCAGGGGGAATTCACCCCTCCACTTT. Its translation is CASSLEGRGNSPLHF.

In this sample, this clonotype turned up many times. V and J are TRBV7-9 and TRBJ2-7, with D hard to call. Germline-derived CDR1 and CDR2 are SEHNR and FQNEAQ (reference sequence). The CDR3 sequence is 15 residues long. V was shortened by 4 bases and J by 3 bases, with 16 bases between the two germline ends. For the CDR3, the DNA is TGTGCCAGCAGCTCGCGGAACTCATGGTTCTACGAGCAGTACTTC. Translating it yields CASSSRNSWFYEQYF.

The CDR3 spells CSAPEWGGETQYF. Here the CDR3 DNA reads TGCAGTGCTCCTGAGTGGGGAGGGGAGACCCAGTACTTC. V and J are TRBV20-1 and TRBJ2-5; TRBD2 matches at 7 bases. The CDR3 runs 13 residues. Germline CDR1 is DFQATT and CDR2 is SNEGSKA (reference sequence). V trimming: 5 bases; J trimming: 5 bases; junction bases outside the gene matches: 8.

This clonotype was seen ten or more times. This chain uses TRBV2 with TRBJ2-5, with 10 bases matching TRBD2. The CDR3 loop spans 17 amino acids. V dropped 7 bases and J dropped 2; count of bases not matched to a gene: 13. Germline V gene data show CDR1 as SNHLY and CDR2 as FYNNEI. As DNA, the CDR3 is TGTGCCAGCAAAAGTGGAGCGGGAGGGTTACGGCAAGAGACCCAGTACTTC. Translation: CASKSGAGGLRQETQYF.

The V call is TRBV6-1, the J call TRBJ1-1; 9 bases are shared with TRBD1. CDR3 length: 15 amino acids. Looked up from germline, CDR1 is MNHNS and CDR2 is SASEGT. Losses at the gene ends were 6 bases for V and 4 bases for J; bases not matched to a gene: 9. CDR3 region: CASRSQGALGTEAFF. DNA for the CDR3: TGTGCCAGCAGATCACAGGGGGCATTGGGCACTGAAGCTTTCTTT.

The chain uses TRBV12-3 or TRBV12-4 and TRBJ1-1, with D possibly matching TRBD1 (5 bases). This CDR3 is built from 16 residues. The germline V and J ends were trimmed by 2 bases and 2 bases, with 15 bases remaining between them. CDR3 amino acids: CASSLSGGLANTEAFF. The CDR3 bases are TGTGCCAGCAGTTTATCGGGGGGTCTTGCAAACACTGAAGCTTTCTTT.

The genes are TRBV27 and TRBJ1-3; D is perhaps TRBD1 (5 bases). Germline CDR1 MNHEY, CDR2 SMNVEV (reference sequence). This CDR3 region has 19 residues. Trimming took 3 bases from V and 0 from J, leaving 21 bases between them. CDR3 in amino acids: CASSFAPPRGSSSGNTIYF. The CDR3, as DNA: TGTGCCAGCAGTTTCGCACCCCCTCGGGGGTCCAGCTCTGGAAACACCATATATTTT.